This T cell receptor beta chain comes out of a study of T cell responses to AZD1222 COVID-19 vaccine. The table came from immunoSEQ multiplex PCR; TCRdb's copy has only in-frame clones and leaves some out. The sample holds about 60,000 clones, 85% to 95% seen once. Germline CDR1 and CDR2: SGHTA and FQGNSA. V was clipped by 5 bases and J by 5 bases, with 15 bases between them. This CDR3 has 14 residues. The chain has TRBV7-2 and TRBJ1-2; unclear D gene. The sequences come from peripheral blood, collected 28 days after the second dose of the MenACWY control vaccine. The sequence was collected from an adult who received the MenACWY meningococcal vaccine as a control. The CDR3 coding sequence is TGTGCCAGCAGCCCGACCGGGTCACTGTATGGCTACACCTTC. This translates into CASSPTGSLYGYTF.